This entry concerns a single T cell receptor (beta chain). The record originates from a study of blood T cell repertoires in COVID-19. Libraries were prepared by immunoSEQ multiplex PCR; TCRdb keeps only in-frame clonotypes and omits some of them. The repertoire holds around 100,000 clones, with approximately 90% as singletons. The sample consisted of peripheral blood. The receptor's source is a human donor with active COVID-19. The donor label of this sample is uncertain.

The DNA of the CDR3 is TGCGCCAGGGGGGGGTCCAGGGGGCCGGTAGACACTGAAGCTTTCTTT. Translated, it gives CARGGSRGPVDTEAFF. This sequence joins TRBV10-1 and TRBJ1-1; TRBD1 matches 8 bases. The V gene's germline CDR1 is WNHNN and CDR2 SYGVQD (reference sequence). The V gene end was trimmed by 9 bases and the J gene end by 3 bases; junction bases not matched to a gene: 15. The CDR3 is 16 residues long.